These 17 T cell receptor beta chains came from one sample sequenced in a study of T cells in Graves' hyperthyroidism and ophthalmopathy. The source material, RNA transcripts, was used to amplify TCR beta CDR3 regions. TCR CDR3 underwent first-round RT-PCR with the HTBI primer set. Via MiXCR, TCRdb re-called the multiplex PCR reads, giving one row per CDR3 protein. The sample lists nearly 750,000 distinct CDR3 sequences, 35% occurring once. The source material was blood. These receptors originate from a woman between 40 and 55 years old with Graves' hyperthyroidism.

This clonotype was picked up many times. This sequence joins TRBV14 and TRBJ1-3; D unclear. Germline V gene sequence: CDR1 SGHDN, CDR2 FVKESK. This CDR3 is 13 amino acids long. The V and J ends lost 8 bases and 2 bases respectively, with 10 bases between them. Here the CDR3 reads CASSMHTGNTIYF. DNA for the CDR3: TGTGCCAGCTCCATGCATACTGGAAACACCATATATTTT.

This chain links TRBV12-3 or TRBV12-4 with TRBJ1-2; D remains unclear. Trimming stripped 6 bases from V and 4 bases from J, with 24 bases between. This CDR3 has 17 residues. The CDR3 loop reads CASSPGRLRALPYGYTF. Written as DNA, the CDR3 is TGTGCCAGCAGCCCAGGAAGGTTGAGGGCCCTCCCCTATGGCTACACCTTC.

In this sample, this clonotype turned up once. This rearrangement joins TRBV29-1 to TRBJ2-5; the match to TRBD2 covers 14 bases. V lost 5 bases to trimming and J lost 4 bases; unmatched junction nucleotides: 3. The germline V gene has CDR1 SQVTM and CDR2 ANQGSEA. CDR3 length: 14 residues. CDR3 region: CSVPGTSGGETQYF. The CDR3 DNA follows: TGCAGCGTTCCCGGGACTAGCGGGGGAGAGACCCAGTACTTC.

This clonotype has only one observation. A read error may account for a junction end that differs from germline. V usage is TRBV10-3 and J usage is TRBJ1-4; no clear D. This CDR3 has 11 residues. Germline V gene data show CDR1 as ENHRY and CDR2 as SYGVKD. CDR3 sequence: CASSSPQELFF. The CDR3 coding sequence is TGTGCCAGCAGTAGCCCCCAGGAACTGTTTTTT.

The chain joins TRBV12-3 or TRBV12-4 to TRBJ1-2; D ambiguous. V lost 5 bases, J lost 10 bases, and 17 bases lay in between. The length of the CDR3 is 13 residues. CDR3 bases: TGTGCCAGCAGTCCACAACTCACCGGAACCTACACCTTC. Its protein product is CASSPQLTGTYTF.

The V and J genes are TRBV7-9 and TRBJ1-2, with D hard to call. The CDR3 is 14 residues long. Trimming stripped 6 bases from V and 2 bases from J, with 13 bases between. Germline CDR1 reads SEHNR; CDR2 reads FQNEAQ (reference sequence). The CDR3 DNA sequence: TGTGCCAGCAGTTTTATAGGTGCCAACTATGGCTACACCTTC. Translating it yields CASSFIGANYGYTF.

This clonotype appeared many times. The CDR3 DNA follows: TGTGCCAGTAGTATAGAGGGGAAATCCTACGAGCAGTACTTC. Encoded protein: CASSIEGKSYEQYF. The V call is TRBV19, the J call TRBJ2-7, with D hard to call. V was trimmed by 0 bases and J by 1 base, leaving 7 bases between them. CDR3 length: 14 residues. From germline, CDR1 is LNHDA and CDR2 SQIVND (reference sequence).

With respect to this clonotype: Possible read error: a much larger clone is one base away. This chain links TRBV5-1 with TRBJ1-2; 7 nucleotides line up with TRBD1. The length of the CDR3 is 15 residues. V shed 4 bases, J shed 4 bases, and the junction held 10 bases outside the gene matches. CDR1 is SGHRS and CDR2 is YFSETQ in the germline V gene. The CDR3 spells CASSPGPGQLYGYTF. The CDR3 coding sequence is TGCGCCAGCAGCCCAGGACCGGGACAGCTCTATGGCTACACCTTC.

In regard to this clonotype: A much larger clone lies one base from this, so it may be a read error. This sequence joins TRBV6-5 and TRBJ1-1; no clear D gene. The CDR3 runs to 13 residues. Germline V lookup: CDR1 MNHEY, CDR2 SVGAGI. V was pared by 4 bases and J by 1 base, with 7 bases between. The CDR3 region has the DNA TGTGCCAGCAGTTTCTCCACGAACACTGAAGCTTTCTTT. Protein product: CASSFSTNTEAFF.

V usage is TRBV28 and J usage is TRBJ1-1; 7 nucleotides agree with TRBD1. The germline gives CDR1 MDHEN, CDR2 SYDVKM. The CDR3 loop spans 13 amino acids. V shed 6 bases, J shed 13 bases, and the junction held 14 bases outside the gene matches. CDR3 nucleotides: TGTGCCAGCAGCTATCGGGACAGAGGCCCGGGTTTCTTT. Residues: CASSYRDRGPGFF.

This clonotype was picked up many times. The rearrangement uses TRBV9 and TRBJ1-5; D not resolved. Trimming removed 3 bases from V and 4 bases from J, with 8 bases in between. This CDR3 has 13 residues. Germline V CDR1 and CDR2: SGDLS, YYNGEE. The CDR3 nucleotides read TGTGCCAGCAGCGGCCTCAGTAATCAGCCCCAGCATTTT. Amino acid sequence: CASSGLSNQPQHF. Drawing the rest from reference TRBV9 and TRBJ1-5, the complete variable domain is DSGVTQTPKHLITATGQRVTLRCSPRSGDLSVYWYQQSLDQGLQFLIQYYNGEERAKGNILERFSAQQFPDLHSELNLSSLELGDSALYFCASSGLSNQPQHFGDGTRLSIL.

This clonotype was seen repeatedly, ten times or more. This chain connects TRBV7-2 to TRBJ1-2; 8 bases are shared with TRBD1. The length of the CDR3 is 14 residues. J gave up 7 bases and V 2 bases, and 6 bases lay outside the gene matches. In germline, CDR1 is SGHTA, CDR2 FQGNSA. As DNA, the CDR3 is TGTGCCAGCAGCTTAAACAGGGGGTTGGGTGGCTACACCTTC. This sequence encodes CASSLNRGLGGYTF.

This clonotype occurred a few times. The chain couples TRBV3-1 to TRBJ2-5, with 9 bases lining up with TRBD2. With 3 bases clipped from V and 4 bases from J, the junction kept 12 bases outside the gene matches. This CDR3 is 17 amino acids long. Germline V lookup: CDR1 LGHDT, CDR2 YNNKEL (reference sequence). The CDR3 DNA reads TGTGCCAGCAGCCACTCAATTGCGGGGGGGAGCCCAGAGACCCAGTACTTC. Protein: CASSHSIAGGSPETQYF.

The chain joins TRBV10-3 to TRBJ2-2, with 11 nucleotides matching TRBD1. Trimming removed 10 bases from V and 6 bases from J; junction bases left unmatched: 7. In germline, CDR1 is ENHRY, CDR2 SYGVKD. The CDR3 totals 14 residues. The CDR3 region has the DNA TGTGCCACTCAAAGGGACAGGGGGGCCGGGGAGCTGTTTTTT. Encoded protein: CATQRDRGAGELFF.

This clonotype appeared a few times. The gene calls are TRBV12-3 or TRBV12-4 and TRBJ1-1; TRBD1 might be the D (6 bases). This CDR3 has 14 residues. Between the trimmed V and J ends, which lost 7 bases and 0 bases, there was a span of 12 bases. CDR3 nucleotides: TGTGCCAGCAAGAAGGGGGGAATGAACACTGAAGCTTTCTTT. As protein: CASKKGGMNTEAFF.

The sample holds a few counts of this clonotype. The genes are TRBV19 and TRBJ2-7; 8 bases line up with TRBD2. V shed 5 bases, J shed 2 bases, and the junction held 8 bases outside the gene matches. This CDR3 contains 15 residues. Germline V gives CDR1 LNHDA, CDR2 SQIVND (reference sequence). CDR3 region: CASSPRTAGAYEQYF. In DNA, the CDR3 is TGTGCCAGTAGTCCTCGGACAGCGGGGGCCTACGAGCAGTACTTC.

The chain combines TRBV5-1 with TRBJ2-5; 7 nucleotides align to TRBD1. Germline-derived CDR1 and CDR2 are SGHRS and YFSETQ. J was trimmed by 4 bases and V by 4 bases; bases with no gene match: 7. The CDR3 loop spans 14 amino acids. The CDR3 region is CASSRDREGETQYF. DNA for the CDR3: TGCGCCAGCAGCCGCGACAGGGAAGGAGAGACCCAGTACTTC.